This T cell receptor beta chain came from a study of shared clonotypes between healthy human individuals. Naive CD8 populations comprised CD45RO-negative cells positively selected for CCR7, excluding terminally differentiated effector memory CD45RA+ cells. Measured with immunoSEQ multiplex PCR; TCRdb has only the in-frame clones, and not every one. The sample lists hundreds of thousands of clones, around 96% seen once, with 0.11% in the top ten. In germline, CDR1 is SGHAT, CDR2 FQNNGV. Trimming removed 7 bases from V and 2 bases from J, with 11 bases in between. This CDR3 is built from 13 residues. General study findings and limits: Unshared clonotypes carried lower generation probabilities than those common to all four donors.

Regarding this clone: Its antigen is not identified.

The J gene is TRBJ1-1, the V gene TRBV11-2; D gene unclear. The sample taken for sequencing was naive CD8+ T cells sorted from blood. The origin of this receptor is a woman aged 30 to 39 in good health. CDR3 bases: TGTGCCAGCACATTATGGGAAAACACTGAAGCTTTCTTT. Translating gives CASTLWENTEAFF.